Below, 7 T cell receptor beta chains from the same sample are listed, as sequenced in a study of cytomegalovirus exposure and HLA in healthy donors. The PCR made use of 60 Vbeta and 13 Jbeta primers. Method: immunoSEQ multiplex PCR; TCRdb's copy keeps in-frame clones and lacks some. The data show about 160,000 clones, with roughly 83% seen just once and about 1% held by the top ten. The sequenced sample was PBMCs. Source of these receptors: a man aged 30-40 years in good health and CMV-seronegative.

This rearrangement joins TRBV4-3 to TRBJ1-4, with a weak D call TRBD1 (6 bases). The CDR3 totals 16 residues. From germline, CDR1 is LGHNA and CDR2 YSLEER. The V end lost 1 base, the J end lost 3 bases, and 12 bases lay between the germline ends. The DNA for the CDR3 is TGCGCCAGCAGCCAAGGGGGGCTTGGGGCTAATGAAAAACTGTTTTTT. This encodes CASSQGGLGANEKLFF.

This chain uses TRBV9 with TRBJ1-3; 7 positions agree with TRBD1. V was clipped by 3 bases and J by 4 bases; unmatched bases: 10. The CDR3 is 16 amino acids. Per germline, CDR1 SGDLS and CDR2 YYNGEE. The CDR3 DNA reads as TGTGCCAGCAGCGCCACTCACAGGGGATCCGGAAACACCATATATTTT. It specifies CASSATHRGSGNTIYF. Together with reference TRBV9 and TRBJ1-3, the CDR3 gives the full variable domain: DSGVTQTPKHLITATGQRVTLRCSPRSGDLSVYWYQQSLDQGLQFLIQYYNGEERAKGNILERFSAQQFPDLHSELNLSSLELGDSALYFCASSATHRGSGNTIYFGEGSWLTVV.

V is TRBV27 and J is TRBJ1-6, with TRBD1 matching 7 bases. The germline gives CDR1 MNHEY, CDR2 SMNVEV (reference sequence). With 0 bases clipped from V and 9 bases from J, the junction kept 2 bases outside the gene matches. CDR3 length equals 14 residues. For the CDR3, the DNA is TGTGCCAGCAGTTTATCGACAGGGCTTTCACCCCTCCACTTT. Translation gives CASSLSTGLSPLHF.

The chain links TRBV9 to TRBJ2-7, with 9 bases lining up with TRBD2. The V segment lost 4 bases and the J segment 3 bases; nucleotides outside the gene matches: 8. This CDR3 has 15 residues. Germline V lookup: CDR1 SGDLS, CDR2 YYNGEE. This CDR3 reads CASSPGTSLFYEQYF. The CDR3 DNA is TGTGCCAGCAGCCCCGGGACTAGCCTTTTCTACGAGCAGTACTTC. Looking up the rest from reference TRBV9 and TRBJ2-7 gives the full variable domain: DSGVTQTPKHLITATGQRVTLRCSPRSGDLSVYWYQQSLDQGLQFLIQYYNGEERAKGNILERFSAQQFPDLHSELNLSSLELGDSALYFCASSPGTSLFYEQYFGPGTRLTVT.

This chain's CDR3 is CASITGNTEAFF. CDR3 DNA: TGTGCCAGCATCACAGGGAACACTGAAGCTTTCTTT. The V and J genes are TRBV28 and TRBJ1-1, with D tentatively TRBD1 (5 bases). V shed 7 bases and J shed 1 base, with 7 bases lying between them. Germline loops: CDR1 MDHEN, CDR2 SYDVKM. This CDR3 contains 12 residues.

This clone occurred a few times. This sequence joins TRBV7-3 and TRBJ2-3; D is unresolved. Germline CDR1 reads SGHTA; CDR2 reads FQGTGA. Trimming shortened V by 1 base and J by 4 bases, and 18 bases separated the two germline ends. The CDR3 totals 17 residues. As DNA, the CDR3 is TGTGCCAGCAGCTTAATGTCCTCGCGAGGTTTGGCAGATACGCAGTATTTT. Protein: CASSLMSSRGLADTQYF. Full variable domain (missing parts from reference TRBV7-3 and TRBJ2-3): GAGVSQTPSNKVTEKGKYVELRCDPISGHTALYWYRQSLGQGPEFLIYFQGTGAADDSGLPNDRFFAVRPEGSVSTLKIQRTERGDSAVYLCASSLMSSRGLADTQYFGPGTRLTVL.

This clone turned up a few times. The chain carries TRBV7-9 and TRBJ2-5, with 7 positions matching TRBD1. J lost 5 bases, V lost 7 bases, and 7 bases had no gene match. CDR3 size: 13 residues. From germline, CDR1 is SEHNR and CDR2 FQNEAQ (reference sequence). CDR3 sequence reads: CASIPPGGETQYF. The DNA of the CDR3 is TGTGCCAGCATCCCCCCAGGGGGTGAGACCCAGTACTTC.